These 15 T cell receptor beta chains came from one sample sequenced in a study of T-cell reconstitution after alpha-beta-depleted transplantation in children. Unique molecular identifiers were used in preparing the TCRbeta library. TCRdb reprocessed the PCR reads via MiXCR and lists one record per CDR3 protein. In the table there are roughly 300,000 distinct CDR3 sequences, about 9.3% of which are singletons. Material: PBMCs from the stem cell graft donor, obtained from the stem cell graft. The receptors were sampled from a human donor who donated a stem cell graft to a child with acute lymphoblastic leukemia.

This clonotype was recorded many times. This rearrangement joins TRBV20-1 to TRBJ1-5; D not certain. Germline loops: CDR1 DFQATT, CDR2 SNEGSKA (reference sequence). Trimming removed 0 bases from V and 5 bases from J, with 8 bases in between. CDR3 length: 13 residues. For the CDR3, the DNA is TGCAGTGCTAGAGAAGAGGGTGATCAGCCCCAGCATTTT. Its protein product is CSAREEGDQPQHF.

The CDR3 here is CASSLGQGANEQYF. As DNA, the CDR3 is TGTGCCAGCAGCTTAGGACAGGGGGCGAACGAGCAGTACTTC. V and J are TRBV7-2 and TRBJ2-7; 10 bases fit TRBD1. The germline gives CDR1 SGHTA, CDR2 FQGNSA. CDR3 length equals 14 residues. J gave up 5 bases and V 1 base, and 2 bases lay outside the gene matches.

The rearrangement links TRBV12-3 or TRBV12-4 to TRBJ2-1, with 7 bases matching TRBD2. The CDR3 consists of 15 residues. Trimming cost V 5 bases and J 5 bases; bases outside gene matches: 9. The CDR3 here is CASSGYRDYHNEQFF. In DNA form, the CDR3 reads TGTGCCAGCAGTGGATACCGGGACTACCACAATGAGCAGTTCTTC.

This clonotype has only a few counts. V is TRBV28 and J is TRBJ2-1, with TRBD1 matching over 8 bases. The CDR3 has 15 residues. Trimming took 3 bases from V and 8 from J; bases not matched to a gene: 9. Per the germline V gene, CDR1 is MDHEN and CDR2 is SYDVKM. The CDR3 coding sequence is TGTGCCAGCAGTTTCCCCGACAGGGGATCCCATGAGCAGTTCTTC. Its translation is CASSFPDRGSHEQFF.

This clonotype was detected ten times or more. The rearrangement links TRBV20-1 to TRBJ2-1, with no clear D. Germline values: CDR1 DFQATT, CDR2 SNEGSKA (reference sequence). The CDR3 is made up of 12 amino acids. Deletions cut 3 bases from V and 0 bases from J, with 3 bases between. The CDR3 sequence: CSARPSYNEQFF. The CDR3 nucleotides read TGCAGTGCTAGGCCCTCCTACAATGAGCAGTTCTTC.

V gene TRBV7-2 combines with J gene TRBJ2-1; TRBD2 matches 7 bases. This CDR3 is 14 amino acids long. Trimming cost V 1 base and J 9 bases; bases outside gene matches: 6. Germline assignment: CDR1 SGHTA and CDR2 FQGNSA. The CDR3 nucleotides read TGTGCCAGCAGCTTAGGTAGGGCGGGAGCTGAGCAGTTCTTC. Residues: CASSLGRAGAEQFF.

This clonotype was counted a few times. The chain has TRBV12-3 or TRBV12-4 and TRBJ2-1; D may correspond to TRBD1 or TRBD2 (5 bases each). V was trimmed by 7 bases and J by 5 bases, leaving 15 bases between them. The CDR3 loop spans 14 amino acids. The CDR3, as DNA: TGTGCCAGCACTCATGGGGGACCGCACAATGAGCAGTTCTTC. Translated, it gives CASTHGGPHNEQFF.

The chain employs TRBV9 and TRBJ2-1; D unclear. Trimming took 1 base from V and 7 from J, leaving 6 bases between them. CDR1 and CDR2 from the germline V gene are SGDLS and YYNGEE. The CDR3 runs to 12 residues. The CDR3 coding sequence is TGTGCCAGCAGCGTATACGGTAATGAGCAGTTCTTC. Amino acid sequence: CASSVYGNEQFF.

The rearrangement joins TRBV7-2 to TRBJ2-3, with 9 bases fitting TRBD1. This CDR3 comprises 15 residues. The V gene end was trimmed by 1 base and the J gene end by 5 bases; junction bases not matched to a gene: 4. CDR1 and CDR2 (germline): SGHTA, FQGNSA. The CDR3 region is CASSLDTGGGDTQYF. As DNA, the CDR3 is TGTGCCAGCAGCTTAGACACAGGGGGCGGAGATACGCAGTATTTT.

J is TRBJ2-1 and V is TRBV12-3 or TRBV12-4; 9 bases align to TRBD2. V trimming: 6 bases; J trimming: 3 bases; junction bases outside the gene matches: 6. CDR3 length equals 15 residues. The CDR3 DNA sequence: TGTGCCAGCAGCAATAGCGGGAGCGGCTACAATGAGCAGTTCTTC. Its translation is CASSNSGSGYNEQFF.

This clonotype appeared a few times. This chain connects TRBV19 to TRBJ2-3, with 7 positions matching TRBD2. The germline CDR1 and CDR2 sequences are LNHDA and SQIVND (reference sequence). This CDR3 region has 16 residues. J gave up 0 bases and V 6 bases, and 9 bases lay outside the gene matches. The CDR3 loop is CASRNLRESSTDTQYF. CDR3 in DNA: TGTGCCAGTAGAAATTTGCGGGAGTCTAGCACAGATACGCAGTATTTT. Complete variable domain (other parts from reference TRBV19 and TRBJ2-3): DGGITQSPKYLFRKEGQNVTLSCEQNLNHDAMYWYRQDPGQGLRLIYYSQIVNDFQKGDIAEGYSVSREKKESFPLTVTSAQKNPTAFYLCASRNLRESSTDTQYFGPGTRLTVL.

CDR3: CASSAVDREADTQYF. The CDR3 bases are TGTGCCAGCAGCGCGGTGGACAGGGAGGCAGATACGCAGTATTTT. The gene calls are TRBV7-2 and TRBJ2-3; TRBD1 aligns across 8 bases. Germline CDR1 SGHTA, CDR2 FQGNSA. After removal of 5 bases from V and 4 bases from J, the junction contained 8 bases not matched to a gene. The CDR3 runs 15 residues.

This clonotype was picked up a small number of times. V usage is TRBV20-1 and J usage is TRBJ2-3; possibly TRBD2 for D (6 bases). The germline V gene has CDR1 DFQATT and CDR2 SNEGSKA (reference sequence). Trimming left V 6 bases short and J 0 bases short, with 22 bases between. This CDR3 region has 17 residues. The CDR3 here is CSARGIRWDSSTDTQYF. CDR3 DNA: TGCAGTGCCCGAGGGATCCGGTGGGACTCGAGCACAGATACGCAGTATTTT.

The V and J genes are TRBV7-9 and TRBJ2-3, with unresolved D. The length of the CDR3 is 11 residues. The germline CDR1 and CDR2 sequences are SEHNR and FQNEAQ (reference sequence). The ends were cut back, 8 bases at V and 2 bases at J, with 5 bases in the middle. CDR3 amino acids: CASGTTDTQYF. The CDR3 DNA reads as TGTGCCAGCGGAACCACAGATACGCAGTATTTT. Looking up the rest from reference TRBV7-9 and TRBJ2-3 gives the full variable domain: DTGVSQNPRHKITKRGQNVTFRCDPISEHNRLYWYRQTLGQGPEFLTYFQNEAQLEKSRLLSDRFSAERPKGSFSTLEIQRTEQGDSAMYLCASGTTDTQYFGPGTRLTVL.

The V and J genes are TRBV12-5 and TRBJ2-3; 10 nucleotides line up with TRBD2. Germline CDR1 LGHNT, CDR2 FRNRAP. V was pared by 6 bases and J by 4 bases, with 1 base of the junction left unmatched. This CDR3 comprises 13 residues. The CDR3 DNA follows: TGTGCTAGTGGACTAGCGGGGTCAGATACGCAGTATTTT. Protein sequence: CASGLAGSDTQYF.